In this sample, the clone carrying this T cell receptor (beta chain) turned up many times. What it recognizes is unknown. The data are from a study of blood T cells in healthy people across ages. General study points: With naive T cell percentage, TCR beta diversity showed a strong correlation. Fewer expanded clones and more diversity marked long-lived versus aged donors. Lack of knowledge of donor CMV status possibly confounded expanded clonotype changes.

A second PCR of roughly 7 to 11 cycles used a sample-barcoded 5' primer and a J-beta primer mix. TCRdb re-derived calls from the 5' RACE reads in MiXCR, one entry per CDR3 protein. The sample shows 1.5 million to 2 million distinct CDR3 sequences, about 28% of them seen only once. The sequenced sample was blood. This receptor was taken from a woman in her thirties in good health.

The CDR3 region is CASSSVQDSADTQYF. For the CDR3, the DNA is TGTGCCAGCAGCTCCGTTCAGGACTCAGCAGATACGCAGTATTTT. The chain joins TRBV7-2 to TRBJ2-3, with D possibly matching TRBD2 (5 bases). The ends were cut back, 4 bases at V and 4 bases at J, with 15 bases in the middle. CDR1 is SGHTA, CDR2 FQGNSA, per germline. CDR3 length: 15 residues. Based on the CDR3 plus reference TRBV7-2 and TRBJ2-3, the full variable domain is GAGVSQSPSNKVTEKGKDVELRCDPISGHTALYWYRQSLGQGLEFLIYFQGNSAPDKSGLPSDRFSAERTGGSVSTLTIQRTQQEDSAVYLCASSSVQDSADTQYFGPGTRLTVL.